The next 23 T cell receptor beta chains were all read from a single sample in a study of T cell repertoires in cytomegalovirus infection. No antigen is known for these receptors. TCRdb called the reads again in MiXCR, with one record for every CDR3 protein. This table has fewer than 850,000 distinct CDR3 sequences, 25% to 35% appearing once. This material consisted of cultured CD8+ T cells from PBMCs, taken from culture after CMV antigen stimulation. The origin of the receptors is a human donor in good health (CMV status not recorded). Some clones in this sample may be carry-over from other donors' samples.

This clonotype was recorded at least ten times. One end of the junction fails to match germline, which may point to a read error. V usage is TRBV7-7 and J usage is TRBJ2-3, with D possibly being TRBD2 (5 bases). Per germline, CDR1 SSHAT and CDR2 FNYEAQ (reference sequence). The CDR3 consists of 14 residues. This CDR3 is CASSLAYGSDTQYF. CDR3 bases: TGTGCTAGCAGCTTAGCGTACGGAAGTGATACGCAGTATTTT. Complete variable domain (other parts from reference TRBV7-7 and TRBJ2-3): GAGVSQSPRYKVTKRGQDVTLRCDPISSHATLYWYQQALGQGPEFLTYFNYEAQPDKSGLPSDRFSAERPEGSISTLTIQRTEQRDSAMYRCASSLAYGSDTQYFGPGTRLTVL.

This chain uses TRBV15 with TRBJ2-6; the match to TRBD1 covers 7 bases. There are 18 residues in the CDR3. Per germline, CDR1 LNHNV and CDR2 YYDKDF (reference sequence). J gave up 0 bases and V 0 bases, and 5 bases lay outside the gene matches. The CDR3 here is CATSRDGTVRSGANVLTF. The CDR3 DNA reads as TGTGCCACCAGCAGAGATGGGACAGTCCGCTCTGGGGCCAACGTCCTGACTTTC.

There are many counts of this clonotype. The genes are TRBV5-4 and TRBJ1-1; TRBD1 might be the D (6 bases). V was pared by 4 bases and J by 1 base, with 14 bases between. This CDR3 region has 15 residues. Per the germline V gene, CDR1 is SGHNT and CDR2 is YYREEE (reference sequence). DNA for the CDR3: TGTGCCAGCAGCAAGACACAGGGAGCGAACACTGAAGCTTTCTTT. This translates into CASSKTQGANTEAFF.

This clonotype was seen many times. The gene calls are TRBV6-5 and TRBJ1-6, with TRBD1 as a possible D gene (5 bases). Germline-derived CDR1 and CDR2 are MNHEY and SVGAGI. The CDR3 runs 15 residues. V was trimmed by 7 bases and J by 7 bases, leaving 17 bases between them. Here the CDR3 reads CASTPSKTVNSPLHF. The CDR3 nucleotides are TGTGCCAGCACCCCCTCAAAGACAGTAAATTCACCCCTCCACTTT.

The J gene is TRBJ2-5, the V gene TRBV28; D call uncertain. The germline V gene encodes CDR1 MDHEN and CDR2 SYDVKM. This CDR3 has 12 residues. V was shortened by 6 bases and J by 5 bases, with 10 bases between the two germline ends. This CDR3 reads CASSLQWETQYF. DNA for the CDR3: TGTGCCAGCAGCCTACAATGGGAGACCCAGTACTTC.

This clonotype was detected ten times or more. The genes are TRBV7-6 and TRBJ2-2, with TRBD1 as a possible D gene (5 bases). Germline V gives CDR1 SGHVS, CDR2 FNYEAQ. This CDR3 is 15 amino acids long. Trimming removed 6 bases from V and 0 bases from J, with 11 bases in between. CDR3 coding DNA: TGTGCCAGCAGAACAGACAGTTCGAACACCGGGGAGCTGTTTTTT. It specifies CASRTDSSNTGELFF.

As to this clonotype: The germline gene is not matched at one end of the junction; a read error may be the cause. The rearrangement joins TRBV19 to TRBJ1-1; D perhaps matches TRBD1 (5 bases). Germline CDR1 LNHDA, CDR2 SQIVND (reference sequence). The CDR3 is made up of 16 amino acids. The CDR3 region is CASNNRGTVSDTDAFF. The CDR3 nucleotides are TGTGCCAGTAACAATCGTGGCACAGTATCGGACACTGACGCTTTCTTT.

The rearrangement uses TRBV7-6 and TRBJ2-7; 10 bases map to TRBD1. CDR3 length: 15 amino acids. From germline, CDR1 is SGHVS and CDR2 FNYEAQ. V was clipped by 5 bases and J by 7 bases; unmatched bases: 11. In DNA form, the CDR3 reads TGTGCCAGCAGCACCGGGACAGGGGTGTCGTGGGAGCAGTACTTC. It encodes CASSTGTGVSWEQYF.

V and J are TRBV12-3 or TRBV12-4 and TRBJ2-7, with unresolved D. With 3 bases removed from V and 4 bases from J, the gap between germline ends came to 10 bases. CDR3 size: 13 residues. CDR3 sequence: CASSLDSFYEQYV. The CDR3 coding sequence is TGTGCCAGCAGTTTGGATTCATTTTACGAGCAGTACGTC.

This clonotype was seen at least ten times. The chain is built from TRBV7-6 and TRBJ2-2; a weak D match, TRBD2 (7 bases). Germline V lookup: CDR1 SGHVS, CDR2 FNYEAQ. The ends were cut back, 1 base at V and 0 bases at J, with 15 bases in the middle. The CDR3 contains 18 residues. Written as DNA, the CDR3 is TGTGCCAGCAGCTTAGAGAGGGGGGGGGCGCCGAACACCGGGGAGCTGTTTTTT. It encodes CASSLERGGAPNTGELFF. Full variable domain (remainder filled in from reference TRBV7-6 and TRBJ2-2): GAGVSQSPRYKVTKRGQDVALRCDPISGHVSLYWYRQALGQGPEFLTYFNYEAQQDKSGLPNDRFSAERPEGSISTLTIQRTEQRDSAMYRCASSLERGGAPNTGELFFGEGSRLTVL.

This clonotype has more than one count but fewer than ten. V usage is TRBV4-3 and J usage is TRBJ2-1, with a weak D call TRBD1 (5 bases). CDR3 length: 14 amino acids. Trimming removed 0 bases from V and 13 bases from J, with 16 bases in between. Germline V lookup: CDR1 LGHNA, CDR2 YSLEER. DNA of the CDR3: TGCGCCAGCAGCCAAGATGCCTATGACAGATACCAGTTCTTC. Its protein product is CASSQDAYDRYQFF.

This clonotype occurred many times. The chain couples TRBV7-2 to TRBJ1-5; D gene uncertain. The germline V gene encodes CDR1 SGHTA and CDR2 FQGNSA. The CDR3 is made up of 14 amino acids. V was trimmed by 1 base and J by 11 bases, leaving 15 bases between them. The CDR3 bases are TGTGCCAGCAGCTTAGGGATAGGGCAGGTAGCCCAGCATTTT. This codes for CASSLGIGQVAQHF.

This chain links TRBV6-5 with TRBJ2-3; TRBD1 agrees at 9 bases. CDR3 size: 17 residues. V dropped 2 bases and J dropped 0; count of bases not matched to a gene: 6. Germline loops: CDR1 MNHEY, CDR2 SVGAGI. CDR3 loop: CASSYTSGTGSTDTQYF. The CDR3 nucleotides read TGTGCCAGCAGTTACACCTCCGGGACAGGGAGCACAGATACGCAGTATTTT.

This rearrangement joins TRBV28 to TRBJ1-6; TRBD1 is a possible D gene (6 bases). Germline V gives CDR1 MDHEN, CDR2 SYDVKM. V was clipped by 5 bases and J by 10 bases, with 18 bases between them. The CDR3 totals 15 residues. This CDR3 reads CASSPPRGGGSPLHF. The CDR3 nucleotides are TGTGCCAGCAGTCCGCCTCGGGGGGGCGGATCACCCCTCCACTTT.

V is TRBV6-6 and J is TRBJ1-5; TRBD1 agrees at 8 bases. Germline CDR1 MNHNY, CDR2 SVGAGI (reference sequence). V was clipped by 0 bases and J by 4 bases; unmatched bases: 2. This CDR3 is 15 amino acids long. The CDR3 sequence: CASSYSTGENQPQHF. CDR3 nucleotide sequence: TGTGCCAGCAGTTACTCGACAGGGGAGAATCAGCCCCAGCATTTT.

This clonotype occurred a few times. The V and J genes are TRBV5-5 and TRBJ1-1, with no clear D. The CDR3 has 13 amino acids. Germline lookup yields CDR1 SGHKS and CDR2 YYEKEE (reference sequence). Trimming pared 0 bases from V and 11 bases from J, leaving 14 bases between. Written as DNA, the CDR3 is TGTGCCAGCAGCTTGGGTAAGGGTCAATATGCTTTCTTT. The encoded protein is CASSLGKGQYAFF.

This clonotype was seen more than once but under ten times. The chain combines TRBV7-9 with TRBJ2-7; 9 nucleotides agree with TRBD1. J was trimmed by 2 bases and V by 7 bases; bases with no gene match: 12. CDR1 and CDR2 (germline): SEHNR, FQNEAQ (reference sequence). This CDR3 is 16 amino acids long. The CDR3 reads CASIAKGQGTTYEQYF. CDR3 bases: TGTGCCAGCATCGCCAAAGGACAGGGGACAACCTACGAGCAGTACTTC. The whole variable domain, remainder taken from reference TRBV7-9 and TRBJ2-7, is DTGVSQNPRHKITKRGQNVTFRCDPISEHNRLYWYRQTLGQGPEFLTYFQNEAQLEKSRLLSDRFSAERPKGSFSTLEIQRTEQGDSAMYLCASIAKGQGTTYEQYFGPGTRLTVT.

The sample holds a few counts of this clonotype. This chain uses TRBV28 with TRBJ2-4, with D possibly TRBD2 on 5 matching bases. CDR1 and CDR2 from the germline V gene are MDHEN and SYDVKM. The CDR3 consists of 13 residues. The ends were cut back, 9 bases at V and 5 bases at J, with 14 bases in the middle. CDR3 DNA: TGTGCCAGTCTCTTACGGGGAGAAAACATTCAGTACTTC. As protein: CASLLRGENIQYF.

This clonotype appeared a few times. V gene TRBV13 combines with J gene TRBJ1-2; 8 bases are shared with TRBD1. V shed 5 bases and J 5 bases; nucleotides not matched to a gene: 7. The CDR3 loop spans 14 amino acids. The germline V gene has CDR1 PRHDT and CDR2 FYEKMQ (reference sequence). The CDR3 loop is CASSPGQALYGYTF. The CDR3 region has the DNA TGTGCCAGCAGCCCGGGACAGGCCCTGTATGGCTACACCTTC.

With respect to this clonotype: Possible read error: a much larger clone is one base away. CDR3 sequence (DNA): TGTGCCAGCAGCTTGGACAGGGGGAACGATCAGCCCCAGCATTTT. It is translated as CASSLDRGNDQPQHF. The rearrangement uses TRBV11-1 and TRBJ1-5; 10 bases fit TRBD1. With V trimmed by 3 bases and J by 5 bases, 4 bases remained unmatched. Germline loops: CDR1 SGHAT, CDR2 FQDESV (reference sequence). The CDR3 extends over 15 amino acids. The full variable domain, with the rest looked up from reference TRBV11-1 and TRBJ1-5, is EAEVAQSPRYKITEKSQAVAFWCDPISGHATLYWYRQILGQGPELLVQFQDESVVDDSQLPKDRFSAERLKGVDSTLKIQPAELGDSAMYLCASSLDRGNDQPQHFGDGTRLSIL.

V is TRBV15 and J is TRBJ1-3, with a possible D match to TRBD1 (5 bases). This CDR3 contains 16 residues. Trimming took off 0 bases at V and 0 bases at J, with 9 bases between the two ends. Germline V CDR1 and CDR2: LNHNV, YYDKDF (reference sequence). The CDR3, as DNA: TGTGCCACCAGCAGAGATAAGGGGTTCTCTGGAAACACCATATATTTT. Its translation is CATSRDKGFSGNTIYF.

Regarding this clonotype: At one boundary the junction diverges from the germline segment, which might be a read error. J is TRBJ1-1 and V is TRBV7-6, with a tentative D call TRBD1 (5 bases). This CDR3 has 13 residues. Germline values: CDR1 SGHVS, CDR2 FNYEAQ. For the CDR3, the DNA is TGTGCCTGCAGCTTAGTGGGGGGCACTGAAGCTTTCTTT. Its translation: CACSLVGGTEAFF.

The J gene is TRBJ1-4, the V gene TRBV6-6; D is ambiguous. V gave up 0 bases and J gave up 8 bases, with 7 bases separating them. This CDR3 comprises 13 residues. CDR1 is MNHNY and CDR2 is SVGAGI in the germline V gene (reference sequence). The CDR3 bases are TGTGCCAGCAGTTACTCTTTCGAAGAAAAACTGTTTTTT. Residues: CASSYSFEEKLFF.